The TCR beta chain described here comes from a study of T cells in Graves' hyperthyroidism and ophthalmopathy. General study points: Ophthalmopathy and stable hyperthyroidism were separated by a 13 V-J model.

This clonotype occurred many times. The antigen remains unidentified. The diagnostic basis comprised clinical symptoms, serum thyroxine and TRAb, thyroid ultrasound and orbital computed tomography. Amplification yielded TCR beta CDR3 regions, with RNA transcripts as the source. First-round RT-PCR of the TCR CDR3 relied on the HTBI primer set. Each CDR3 protein is one row after TCRdb ran MiXCR on the multiplex PCR reads. The sample includes under 650,000 distinct CDR3 sequences, 16% seen only once; the top ten take approximately 3.8%. Germline V lookup: CDR1 SGHNT, CDR2 YENEEA. V lost 1 base to trimming and J lost 4 bases, with 12 bases between them. The length of the CDR3 is 15 residues.

The chain carries TRBV11-3 and TRBJ2-3; no clear D. The sequence derives from a woman aged 25 to 45 with Graves' hyperthyroidism. Sequencing used blood. The CDR3 loop is CASSLVVGLADTQYF. CDR3 DNA: TGTGCCAGCAGCTTAGTCGTGGGTCTAGCAGATACGCAGTATTTT.